The 7 T cell receptor beta chains given below trace back to one sample, sequenced in a study. Cells sorted as Tregs were CD4+, CD25+ and CD127-/low. TCRdb processed the 5' RACE reads anew with MiXCR; each CDR3 protein has one entry. Among about 57,000 distinct CDR3 sequences listed, roughly 28% were seen once. The sample consisted of tumor-infiltrating Tregs sorted from the breast tumor. These receptors were taken from a female donor with breast cancer.

By its share, this clonotype is medium-sized. V usage is TRBV7-2 and J usage is TRBJ2-6; 7 bases match TRBD2. Per germline, CDR1 SGHTA and CDR2 FQGNSA. CDR3 length equals 15 residues. V dropped 2 bases and J dropped 2; count of bases not matched to a gene: 0. The CDR3 loop is CASSLRGAGANVLTF. In DNA form, the CDR3 reads TGTGCCAGCAGCTTACGGGGGGCTGGGGCCAACGTCCTGACTTTC.

The genes are TRBV7-3 and TRBJ2-7; the D gene is possibly TRBD1 (6 bases). Germline V gene sequence: CDR1 SGHTA, CDR2 FQGTGA. Trimming stripped 5 bases from V and 4 bases from J, with 12 bases between. The CDR3 loop spans 13 amino acids. The CDR3 nucleotides are TGTGCCAGCAGCCCGGACAGAGGATACGAGCAGTACTTC. Translating it yields CASSPDRGYEQYF.

The genes are TRBV9 and TRBJ2-1; 7 bases line up with TRBD2. CDR1 and CDR2 from the germline V gene are SGDLS and YYNGEE. V shed 4 bases and J 2 bases; nucleotides not matched to a gene: 3. This CDR3 is built from 14 residues. CDR3 in DNA: TGTGCCAGCAGCATAACTAGCGCCTACAATGAGCAGTTCTTC. Protein product: CASSITSAYNEQFF. The whole variable domain, filled in from reference TRBV9 and TRBJ2-1, reads DSGVTQTPKHLITATGQRVTLRCSPRSGDLSVYWYQQSLDQGLQFLIQYYNGEERAKGNILERFSAQQFPDLHSELNLSSLELGDSALYFCASSITSAYNEQFFGPGTRLTVL.

The chain employs TRBV7-2 and TRBJ1-2, with D possibly matching TRBD1 (5 bases). Between the trimmed V and J ends, which lost 7 bases and 4 bases, there was a span of 13 bases. Germline loops: CDR1 SGHTA, CDR2 FQGNSA. The CDR3 length is 13 residues. The CDR3, as DNA: TGTGCCAGCATCTCACGGGACTTCTATGGCTACACCTTC. Residues: CASISRDFYGYTF.

This clonotype was seen many times. The chain is built from TRBV20-1 and TRBJ2-7, with a tentative D call TRBD1 (6 bases). V lost 3 bases, J lost 2 bases, and 14 bases lay in between. This CDR3 is 14 amino acids long. CDR1 is DFQATT and CDR2 is SNEGSKA in the germline V gene (reference sequence). The CDR3 DNA follows: TGCAGTGCTAGCCGAACAGGGTTAGCCTACGAGCAGTACTTC. It specifies CSASRTGLAYEQYF.

In its sample, this clonotype is medium-sized. This chain joins TRBV29-1 and TRBJ2-7; unclear D gene. Germline CDR1 is SQVTM and CDR2 is ANQGSEA. The CDR3 sequence is 12 residues long. V was trimmed by 5 bases and J by 3 bases, leaving 11 bases between them. The CDR3 is CSVHKDSYEQYF. The CDR3 DNA follows: TGCAGCGTTCACAAGGATAGCTACGAGCAGTACTTC.

This clonotype was found many times. The rearrangement joins TRBV4-2 to TRBJ1-6; no definite D call. V was shortened by 5 bases and J by 6 bases, with 8 bases between the two germline ends. The CDR3 runs to 13 residues. CDR1 and CDR2 from the germline V gene are LGHNA and YNFKEQ. CDR3 protein: CASSLGSNSPLHF. The CDR3 nucleotides are TGTGCCAGCAGCTTAGGGAGTAATTCACCCCTCCACTTT.